The 23 T cell receptor beta chains below all came from one sample that was sequenced in a study of spatial heterogeneity in lung cancer. The sample's time point: sample taken at primary tumor resection. Whole RNA, which was extracted from tumor, nontumor lung tissue or frozen PBMC, was sequenced without any cell sorting. TCRdb recomputed calls from the 5' RACE reads with MiXCR, one row per CDR3 protein. The profile shows 7,500 to 8,000 distinct CDR3 sequences, over 7.5% of them singletons. The sequencing here drew on PBMCs, taken at surgery. The receptors derive from a male donor with early-stage non-small cell lung cancer.

This clonotype was seen a handful of times. The library was prepared for alpha chains; this beta chain is a stray read, so its frequency means little. The rearrangement joins TRBV18 to TRBJ2-1; 10 nucleotides agree with TRBD1. J was trimmed by 6 bases and V by 6 bases; bases with no gene match: 8. This CDR3 spans 15 amino acids. CDR1 and CDR2 (germline): KGHSH, LQKENI. The CDR3 DNA is TGTGCCAGCTCCCCTCCTAGGACAGGGGGCAATGAGCAGTTCTTC. Translated, it gives CASSPPRTGGNEQFF. Complete variable domain (other parts from reference TRBV18 and TRBJ2-1): NAGVMQNPRHLVRRRGQEARLRCSPMKGHSHVYWYRQLPEEGLKFMVYLQKENIIDESGMPKERFSAEFPKEGPSILRIQQVVRGDSAAYFCASSPPRTGGNEQFFGPGTRLTVL.

This clonotype was counted between two and nine times. A library prepared for alpha chains yielded this beta chain as an off-target read; its size is of little meaning. The chain combines TRBV14 with TRBJ2-7; TRBD2 might be the D (6 bases). This CDR3 has 14 residues. Trimming pared 3 bases from V and 3 bases from J, leaving 12 bases between. CDR1 and CDR2 (germline): SGHDN, FVKESK. CDR3 sequence reads: CASSHWTNYYEQYF. For the CDR3, the DNA is TGTGCCAGCAGCCACTGGACTAATTACTACGAGCAGTACTTC.

This clonotype was detected ten times or more. With the library built for alpha chains, this beta chain is off target and its frequency is not meaningful. CDR3 in amino acids: CASSSGAMNTEAFF. The CDR3 nucleotides are TGTGCCAGCAGCTCAGGGGCCATGAACACTGAAGCTTTCTTT. The V gene is TRBV3-1, the J gene TRBJ1-1; TRBD1 is a possible D gene (6 bases). The V end was cut by 5 bases, the J end by 0 bases, with 10 bases between. Germline-derived CDR1 and CDR2 are LGHDT and YNNKEL (reference sequence). This CDR3 is built from 14 residues.

Of note for this clonotype: The library was prepared for alpha chains; this beta chain is a stray read, so its frequency means little. The chain joins TRBV6-6 to TRBJ1-2, with 7 positions matching TRBD1. From germline, CDR1 is MNHNY and CDR2 SVGAGI (reference sequence). This CDR3 comprises 14 residues. The V gene end was trimmed by 7 bases and the J gene end by 4 bases; junction bases not matched to a gene: 9. The chain's CDR3 is CASTTGTGVYGYTF. CDR3 nucleotide sequence: TGTGCCAGCACCACAGGCACAGGGGTCTATGGCTACACCTTC.

In its sample, this clonotype is medium-sized. Since the library was made to target alpha chains, this beta chain is a stray read and its abundance is not meaningful. The chain employs TRBV6-5 and TRBJ2-3; D remains unclear. Germline-derived CDR1 and CDR2 are MNHEY and SVGAGI. The CDR3 runs 16 residues. The ends were cut back, 0 bases at V and 2 bases at J, with 12 bases in the middle. Here the CDR3 DNA reads TGTGCCAGCAGTTACTCGATTGGCGGTTACACAGATACGCAGTATTTT. Its translation: CASSYSIGGYTDTQYF.

This clonotype was counted at least ten times. With the library built for alpha chains, this beta chain is off target and its frequency is not meaningful. J is TRBJ2-1 and V is TRBV27; TRBD1 matches at 9 bases. The CDR3 is 15 residues long. Germline V gives CDR1 MNHEY, CDR2 SMNVEV (reference sequence). V lost 6 bases to trimming and J lost 8 bases; unmatched junction nucleotides: 11. CDR3 coding DNA: TGTGCCAGCAGCAGAAAGGGGACAGGGCTCGATGAGCAGTTCTTC. It specifies CASSRKGTGLDEQFF.

Concerning this clonotype: This beta chain is an unintended read in a library built for alpha chains; its size means little. This chain uses TRBV2 with TRBJ2-1; 9 nucleotides align to TRBD2. The V gene's germline CDR1 is SNHLY and CDR2 FYNNEI. The J segment lost 5 bases and the V segment lost 6 bases, leaving 5 bases of the junction unmatched. The CDR3 loop spans 14 amino acids. The CDR3 region has the DNA TGTGCCAGCAGGGGACTAGCTGGCCACAATGAGCAGTTCTTC. Translating it yields CASRGLAGHNEQFF.

By proportion, this clonotype is medium-sized (0.01 to 0.1%). For a library built for alpha chains, this beta chain is a stray read; little rests on its size. The chain is built from TRBV2 and TRBJ1-6; TRBD1 is a possible D gene (5 bases). CDR3 size: 14 residues. V was pared by 3 bases and J by 10 bases, with 13 bases between. Germline CDR1 reads SNHLY; CDR2 reads FYNNEI. The CDR3 loop reads CASSDQGGESPLHF. CDR3 nucleotides: TGTGCCAGCAGTGATCAGGGAGGGGAATCACCCCTCCACTTT. Supplemented by reference TRBV2 and TRBJ1-6, the full variable domain reads EPEVTQTPSHQVTQMGQEVILRCVPISNHLYFYWYRQILGQKVEFLVSFYNNEISEKSEIFDDQFSVERPDGSNFTLKIRSTKLEDSAMYFCASSDQGGESPLHFGNGTRLTVT.

As regards this clonotype: Being off target in a library aimed at alpha chains, this beta chain has a size of little meaning. The chain has TRBV6-1 and TRBJ2-5, with D possibly TRBD2 on 5 matching bases. Germline CDR1 reads MNHNS; CDR2 reads SASEGT. The V end was cut by 7 bases, the J end by 0 bases, with 9 bases between. The CDR3 has 13 amino acids. In DNA form, the CDR3 reads TGTGCCAGCATCAAGCGGTACCAAGAGACCCAGTACTTC. Protein: CASIKRYQETQYF.

This clonotype ranks as medium-sized. Because this beta chain is a stray read in a library intended to capture alpha chains, its abundance should not be given much weight. V gene TRBV24-1 combines with J gene TRBJ2-1, with D perhaps matching TRBD2 (5 bases). Germline V gene lookup returns CDR1 KGHDR and CDR2 SFDVKD. CDR3 size: 11 residues. Trimming shortened V by 6 bases and J by 7 bases, and 6 bases separated the two germline ends. CDR3 DNA sequence: TGTGCCACCAGTCCGGGGAATGAGCAGTTCTTC. Translated: CATSPGNEQFF.

By sample share, this clonotype is medium-sized. Little can be read into the size of this beta chain, an off-target read in a library designed for alpha chains. The chain has TRBV10-3 and TRBJ2-7; a weak D match, TRBD1 (7 bases). Germline assignment: CDR1 ENHRY and CDR2 SYGVKD. This CDR3 comprises 15 residues. V dropped 2 bases and J dropped 3 bases, with 14 bases sitting between them. CDR3: CAISEMAGGHYEQYF. The CDR3 nucleotides read TGTGCCATCAGTGAGATGGCAGGGGGGCACTACGAGCAGTACTTC.

This clonotype was picked up many times. Since the library was made to target alpha chains, this beta chain is a stray read and its abundance is not meaningful. The CDR3 DNA reads as TGTGCCATCAGGAGCGGGGGCACAGATACGCAGTATTTT. This encodes CAIRSGGTDTQYF. The chain couples TRBV10-3 to TRBJ2-3; 7 nucleotides match TRBD2. V dropped 6 bases and J dropped 1; count of bases not matched to a gene: 1. Germline loops: CDR1 ENHRY, CDR2 SYGVKD. CDR3 size: 13 residues.

This clonotype was counted ten times or more. This beta chain slipped into a library made for alpha chains as a stray read, so its size is not meaningful. V gene TRBV6-1 combines with J gene TRBJ2-2; weak D call: TRBD2 (6 bases). V dropped 1 base and J dropped 4 bases, with 16 bases sitting between them. The germline gives CDR1 MNHNS, CDR2 SASEGT. The CDR3 consists of 17 residues. The CDR3 DNA follows: TGTGCCAGCAGTGAAGGAGAGGAGTGGGGAGGCACCGGGGAGCTGTTTTTT. It encodes CASSEGEEWGGTGELFF.

In the case of this clonotype: This beta chain is a stray sequence in a library constructed for alpha chains; its clone size is not meaningful. CDR3 sequence (DNA): TGTGCCAGCAGCCACGATATAGCGGGAGCCTCAGATACGCAGTATTTT. Its protein product is CASSHDIAGASDTQYF. The V call is TRBV4-2, the J call TRBJ2-3; TRBD2 matches 9 bases. Germline V gene sequence: CDR1 LGHNA, CDR2 YNFKEQ. The CDR3 totals 16 residues. Trimming cost V 3 bases and J 4 bases; bases outside gene matches: 8.

This clonotype was recorded at least ten times. This beta chain is a stray sequence in a library constructed for alpha chains; its clone size is not meaningful. The genes are TRBV11-3 and TRBJ2-5; the match to TRBD2 covers 8 bases. The CDR3 consists of 16 residues. Germline V gene data show CDR1 as SGHNT and CDR2 as YENEEA. V was pared by 5 bases and J by 4 bases, with 12 bases of the junction left unmatched. CDR3 sequence (DNA): TGTGCCAGCAGCCCACCCGGACTAGCAGTAACAGAGACCCAGTACTTC. As protein: CASSPPGLAVTETQYF.

This clonotype has ten or more counts. Found in a library prepared for alpha chains, this beta chain is an off-target read, and its abundance has little meaning. The rearrangement uses TRBV6-1 and TRBJ1-1; D perhaps matches TRBD1 (6 bases). V was pared by 2 bases and J by 1 base, with 8 bases between. Germline V gives CDR1 MNHNS, CDR2 SASEGT. This CDR3 has 14 amino acids. The DNA for the CDR3 is TGTGCCAGCAGTGAAAACAGGGCGAACACTGAAGCTTTCTTT. It is translated as CASSENRANTEAFF.

This clonotype was picked up many times. Being off target in a library aimed at alpha chains, this beta chain has a size of little meaning. The J gene is TRBJ1-1, the V gene TRBV5-1; 8 bases are shared with TRBD1. The junction had 19 bases not matched to a gene; V was cut back by 4 bases and J by 5 bases. Germline-derived CDR1 and CDR2 are SGHRS and YFSETQ. The CDR3 runs 18 residues. CDR3 in amino acids: CASSLGLSGGLIGTEAFF. CDR3 DNA: TGCGCCAGCAGCCTTGGATTATCAGGGGGCCTCATCGGGACTGAAGCTTTCTTT.

In this sample, this clonotype turned up many times. The library was designed around alpha chains, so this beta chain is a stray read whose abundance carries little weight. The V and J genes are TRBV3-1 and TRBJ2-7; D is unclear. The CDR3 is made up of 14 amino acids. Trimming shortened V by 6 bases and J by 2 bases, and 14 bases separated the two germline ends. Germline values: CDR1 LGHDT, CDR2 YNNKEL (reference sequence). The CDR3 spells CASSRSIGTYEQYF. The CDR3 DNA is TGTGCCAGCAGTCGGTCCATTGGGACCTACGAGCAGTACTTC.

This clonotype was detected a few times. For a library built for alpha chains, this beta chain is a stray read; little rests on its size. This chain links TRBV6-2 or TRBV6-3 with TRBJ2-7; D is tentatively TRBD1 or TRBD2 (5 bases each). In germline, CDR1 is MNHEY, CDR2 SVGEGT. The V and J ends lost 7 bases and 1 base respectively, with 20 bases between them. CDR3 length: 16 amino acids. The CDR3 DNA reads as TGTGCCAGCAACCCTGATTTTGGGACCCAGTCCTACGAGCAGTACTTC. Protein sequence: CASNPDFGTQSYEQYF.

This clonotype was counted a few times. Because the library targeted alpha chains, this beta chain is an off-target read whose size means little. CDR3 loop: CATSDFPYHEQYF. In nucleotides, the CDR3 is TGTGCCACCAGTGATTTTCCTTACCACGAGCAGTACTTC. The rearrangement uses TRBV24-1 and TRBJ2-7; D is uncertain. With 1 base removed from V and 5 bases from J, the gap between germline ends came to 8 bases. Germline V gene lookup returns CDR1 KGHDR and CDR2 SFDVKD. This CDR3 spans 13 amino acids.

This clonotype was recorded at least ten times. The size of this beta chain means little, since it is a stray read in a library made for alpha chains. V gene TRBV5-4 combines with J gene TRBJ2-1; TRBD2 is a possible D gene (6 bases). Germline CDR1 is SGHNT and CDR2 is YYREEE (reference sequence). V was trimmed by 3 bases and J by 4 bases, leaving 17 bases between them. There are 16 residues in the CDR3. CDR3 region: CASSWAGTGGYNEQFF. CDR3 bases: TGTGCCAGCAGCTGGGCCGGGACTGGAGGATACAATGAGCAGTTCTTC.

This clonotype has a count of ten or more. This beta chain was picked up by a library intended for alpha chains and is off target, so its count carries little meaning. This chain joins TRBV18 and TRBJ1-4, with D perhaps matching TRBD1 (5 bases). The CDR3 length is 13 residues. V was shortened by 0 bases and J by 10 bases, with 9 bases between the two germline ends. CDR1 is KGHSH and CDR2 is LQKENI in the germline V gene. The DNA of the CDR3 is TGTGCCAGCTCACCACCGAGTACAGGAAAACTGTTTTTT. This codes for CASSPPSTGKLFF.

This clonotype was observed many times. This beta chain was picked up by a library intended for alpha chains and is off target, so its count carries little meaning. The rearrangement uses TRBV23-1 and TRBJ1-2; weak D call: TRBD1 (5 bases). Being an ORF, TRBV23-1 has a function that is uncertain. The CDR3 loop spans 17 amino acids. The V and J ends lost 6 bases and 4 bases respectively, with 24 bases between them. The CDR3 nucleotides read TGCGCCAGCAGACGTTTTTTCAATCCTCAGGGATCCTATGGCTACACCTTC. Encoded protein: CASRRFFNPQGSYGYTF.